These 6 T cell receptor beta chains originate from one sample sequenced in a study of regulatory T cells in long-lasting Graves disease. The time point was: persistent/refractory GD, antithyroid drugs over 5 years with positive TRAb. RNA from PBMCs was the source of the TCR library. Combining iRepertoire HTBI primers with Arm-PCR of CDR3 regions, the authors built TCR beta libraries. Each CDR3 protein gets one entry after TCRdb re-called the multiplex PCR reads with MiXCR. This sample has 450,000 or so distinct CDR3 sequences, with under 25% found just once. The starting material was peripheral blood mononuclear cells (PBMCs), obtained when the disease was refractory, from a patient treated with antithyroid drugs. The receptors come from a female donor with Graves disease.

This clonotype was seen only a few times. This rearrangement joins TRBV10-3 to TRBJ2-2; 7 nucleotides match TRBD2. With 10 bases clipped from V and 2 bases from J, the junction kept 7 bases outside the gene matches. This CDR3 is 14 amino acids long. Germline assignment: CDR1 ENHRY and CDR2 SYGVKD. CDR3 coding DNA: TGTGCCACCAAACCTAGCGGAAACACCGGGGAGCTGTTTTTT. Translated, it gives CATKPSGNTGELFF.

In this sample, this clonotype turned up many times. This chain connects TRBV2 to TRBJ1-2, with D maybe TRBD1 (5 bases). The germline CDR1 and CDR2 sequences are SNHLY and FYNNEI. CDR3 length: 14 amino acids. V lost 0 bases and J 4 bases, leaving 9 bases between the germline ends. The CDR3 region is CASSEAGGGYGYTF. In DNA form, the CDR3 reads TGTGCCAGCAGTGAAGCCGGGGGGGGCTATGGCTACACCTTC.

A few counts support this clonotype. This sequence joins TRBV20-1 and TRBJ2-7; D ambiguous. Germline V gives CDR1 DFQATT, CDR2 SNEGSKA (reference sequence). The CDR3 is 12 residues long. Trimming shortened V by 4 bases and J by 3 bases, and 10 bases separated the two germline ends. The CDR3 loop is CSATGSYYEQYF. The CDR3 nucleotides read TGCAGTGCTACCGGATCCTACTACGAGCAGTACTTC.

This clonotype was seen ten or more times. J is TRBJ1-5 and V is TRBV28; tentatively, D is TRBD1 (6 bases). Trimming shortened V by 6 bases and J by 0 bases, and 24 bases separated the two germline ends. The CDR3 runs to 19 residues. Germline lookup yields CDR1 MDHEN and CDR2 SYDVKM. The CDR3 is CASSPTSRDTFFSNQPQHF. The CDR3 coding sequence is TGTGCCAGCAGCCCTACTAGCCGGGACACCTTTTTTAGCAATCAGCCCCAGCATTTT.

This clonotype has just a few counts. The rearrangement links TRBV28 to TRBJ2-3; 7 nucleotides align to TRBD2. This CDR3 spans 14 amino acids. CDR1 is MDHEN, CDR2 SYDVKM, per germline. Trimming removed 3 bases from V and 5 bases from J; junction bases left unmatched: 5. This chain's CDR3 is CASSFVPGGDTQYF. CDR3 sequence (DNA): TGTGCCAGCAGTTTCGTTCCGGGAGGAGATACGCAGTATTTT. The full variable domain, in which reference TRBV28 and TRBJ2-3 provide the parts outside the CDR3, is DVKVTQSSRYLVKRTGEKVFLECVQDMDHENMFWYRQDPGLGLRLIYFSYDVKMKEKGDIPEGYSVSREKKERFSLILESASTNQTSMYLCASSFVPGGDTQYFGPGTRLTVL.

Ten or more counts support this clonotype. This chain uses TRBV20-1 with TRBJ1-5, with a tentative D call TRBD1 (5 bases). The length of the CDR3 is 12 residues. Germline V gene data show CDR1 as DFQATT and CDR2 as SNEGSKA (reference sequence). The V end was cut by 6 bases, the J end by 4 bases, with 10 bases between. This CDR3 is CSANRQNQPQHF. In DNA form, the CDR3 reads TGCAGTGCAAACCGACAGAATCAGCCCCAGCATTTT.